This T cell receptor (beta chain) was identified in a study of blood T cells in healthy people across ages. Combining a sample-barcoded 5' primer with a J-beta primer mix, a second PCR ran for about 7 to 12 cycles. TCRdb re-called the 5' RACE reads with MiXCR, one entry per CDR3 protein. The sample has about 1.5 million distinct CDR3 sequences, about 43% seen once. Germline V gene lookup returns CDR1 SEHNR and CDR2 FQNEAQ (reference sequence). Between the trimmed V and J ends, which lost 8 bases and 5 bases, there was a span of 20 bases. The CDR3 contains 15 residues. The chain has TRBV7-9 and TRBJ2-3, with a possible D match to TRBD1 (6 bases). This TCR was sampled from a woman younger than 30 in good health. Sequencing input: blood. The CDR3 here is CASDSSVGAGDTQYF. DNA for the CDR3: TGTGCCAGCGACTCATCTGTGGGGGCGGGAGATACGCAGTATTTT.